The 23 T cell receptor beta chains below were found in one sample sequenced in a study of T cell responses to AZD1222 COVID-19 vaccine. TCRdb's table, derived via immunoSEQ multiplex PCR, lists solely in-frame clones and lacks some. The sample has some 120,000 clones; about 90% are singletons. The specimen was peripheral blood, collected 28 days after the second AZD1222 dose. Receptors originate from an adult who received the AZD1222 COVID-19 vaccine.

The chain combines TRBV10-3 with TRBJ1-4; TRBD1 might be the D (6 bases). Germline V gene data show CDR1 as ENHRY and CDR2 as SYGVKD. V was shortened by 0 bases and J by 8 bases, with 10 bases between the two germline ends. CDR3 length: 14 amino acids. The CDR3 loop is CAISESGGEEKLFF. The DNA for the CDR3 is TGTGCCATCAGTGAGTCGGGGGGCGAGGAAAAACTGTTTTTT.

This chain connects TRBV25-1 to TRBJ1-4; 11 nucleotides agree with TRBD1. This CDR3 contains 15 residues. J lost 8 bases, V lost 8 bases, and 10 bases had no gene match. The germline CDR1 and CDR2 sequences are MGHDK and SYGVNS. The CDR3 here is CASADPGTGGEKLFF. As DNA, the CDR3 is TGTGCCAGCGCAGACCCCGGGACAGGGGGAGAAAAACTGTTTTTT.

This sequence joins TRBV7-2 and TRBJ2-5; 9 nucleotides align to TRBD2. This CDR3 is 15 amino acids long. The V gene's germline CDR1 is SGHTA and CDR2 FQGNSA. Trimming at V came to 4 bases and at J to 4 bases, leaving 7 bases not matched to a gene. CDR3 protein: CASSSLAGSPETQYF. The CDR3 DNA sequence: TGTGCCAGCAGCTCTCTAGCGGGATCCCCAGAGACCCAGTACTTC.

The gene calls are TRBV5-1 and TRBJ1-2; D remains unclear. V was trimmed by 4 bases and J by 0 bases, leaving 13 bases between them. Germline V lookup: CDR1 SGHRS, CDR2 YFSETQ. CDR3 size: 15 residues. CDR3 loop: CASSNQGSANYGYTF. CDR3 nucleotides: TGCGCCAGCAGCAACCAAGGGTCCGCTAACTATGGCTACACCTTC.

The chain carries TRBV29-1 and TRBJ1-2, with D possibly matching TRBD1 (5 bases). CDR1 is SQVTM, CDR2 ANQGSEA, per germline. The CDR3 is 13 residues long. V was trimmed by 5 bases and J by 5 bases, leaving 15 bases between them. The CDR3 loop is CSVLGQGGYGYTF. Here the CDR3 DNA reads TGCAGCGTTTTAGGACAAGGTGGTTATGGCTACACCTTC.

The J gene is TRBJ1-2, the V gene TRBV21-1; the table's D call TRBD1 went unverified against the DNA. TRBV21-1 is a listed pseudogene. The CDR3 loop spans 17 amino acids. This CDR3 reads CAHPGGPKVATNYGYTF. For the CDR3, the DNA is TGTGCCCACCCAGGGGGCCCCAAGGTAGCTACTAACTATGGCTACACCTTC.

The rearrangement uses TRBV4-2 and TRBJ2-1, with D uncertain. The CDR3 covers 14 residues. V was pared by 1 base and J by 6 bases, with 10 bases between. Germline CDR1 and CDR2: LGHNA and YNFKEQ. The CDR3 DNA follows: TGTGCCAGCAGCCAAGTCCCCTCGACCAATGAGCAGTTCTTC. This sequence encodes CASSQVPSTNEQFF.

This chain links TRBV13 with TRBJ2-7, with TRBD1 identical over 10 bases. The CDR3 loop spans 14 amino acids. With V trimmed by 4 bases and J by 3 bases, 3 bases remained unmatched. The germline V gene has CDR1 PRHDT and CDR2 FYEKMQ (reference sequence). The CDR3 loop reads CASSSGQGFYEQYF. DNA for the CDR3: TGTGCCAGCAGCTCGGGACAGGGGTTCTACGAGCAGTACTTC.

This clone showed up just once. The V gene is TRBV28, the J gene TRBJ1-2; TRBD1 might be the D (6 bases). Looked up from germline, CDR1 is MDHEN and CDR2 is SYDVKM. V lost 7 bases to trimming and J lost 3 bases, with 15 bases between them. This CDR3 spans 14 amino acids. CDR3: CASMGAGVHYGYTF. CDR3 coding DNA: TGTGCCAGCATGGGGGCGGGGGTGCACTATGGCTACACCTTC.

This chain connects TRBV18 to TRBJ1-3; possible D gene TRBD1, 5 bases. The CDR3 covers 16 residues. V was clipped by 3 bases and J by 3 bases, with 15 bases between them. Germline V gene data show CDR1 as KGHSH and CDR2 as LQKENI. The CDR3 region has the DNA TGTGCCAGCTCACCCCGCAGGGAAAGACTTGGAAACACCATATATTTT. As protein: CASSPRRERLGNTIYF. The full variable domain, completed using reference TRBV18 and TRBJ1-3, is NAGVMQNPRHLVRRRGQEARLRCSPMKGHSHVYWYRQLPEEGLKFMVYLQKENIIDESGMPKERFSAEFPKEGPSILRIQQVVRGDSAAYFCASSPRRERLGNTIYFGEGSWLTVV.

The V and J genes are TRBV6-4 and TRBJ2-1; the match to TRBD1 covers 7 bases. The junction had 9 bases not matched to a gene; V was cut back by 6 bases and J by 4 bases. The CDR3 has 15 residues. The germline V gene has CDR1 MRHNA and CDR2 SNTAGT. CDR3 DNA: TGTGCCAGCAGCCTTACAGGGGAAGGATACAATGAGCAGTTCTTC. Its translation is CASSLTGEGYNEQFF.

In its sample, this clone was seen a few times. V gene TRBV5-1 combines with J gene TRBJ2-7, with 12 nucleotides matching TRBD1. The length of the CDR3 is 16 residues. Trimming at V came to 0 bases and at J to 5 bases, leaving 6 bases not matched to a gene. Germline V lookup: CDR1 SGHRS, CDR2 YFSETQ. CDR3 amino acids: CASSLAGGQGANEQYF. In DNA, the CDR3 is TGCGCCAGCAGCTTGGCTGGGGGACAGGGGGCCAACGAGCAGTACTTC.

The chain joins TRBV29-1 to TRBJ2-2; D unclear. The CDR3 spans 11 residues. Germline values: CDR1 SQVTM, CDR2 ANQGSEA. The V end was cut by 5 bases, the J end by 6 bases, with 7 bases between. The CDR3 nucleotides read TGCAGCGTTATCGCCGCCGGGGAGCTGTTTTTT. Amino acid sequence: CSVIAAGELFF.

V and J are TRBV6-1 and TRBJ1-5, with D unresolved. Germline V lookup: CDR1 MNHNS, CDR2 SASEGT. Trimming removed 4 bases at V and 5 bases at J, with 18 bases between. This CDR3 comprises 16 residues. CDR3 in amino acids: CASSGGVNSFHQPQHF. CDR3 DNA: TGTGCCAGCAGTGGGGGAGTAAACTCATTTCATCAGCCCCAGCATTTT.

The J gene is TRBJ1-3, the V gene TRBV15; TRBD1 matches 7 bases. With 3 bases clipped from V and 3 bases from J, the junction kept 11 bases outside the gene matches. The CDR3 is 17 residues long. Germline values: CDR1 LNHNV, CDR2 YYDKDF (reference sequence). This chain's CDR3 is CATSSPASDRFGNTIYF. The CDR3 region has the DNA TGTGCCACCAGCAGCCCAGCCTCGGACAGGTTTGGAAACACCATATATTTT.

The J gene is TRBJ2-3, the V gene TRBV3-1 (or the pseudogene TRBV3-2); perhaps TRBD2 as D (6 bases). CDR1 LGHDT and CDR2 YNNKEL come from the germline V gene (reference sequence). The CDR3 spans 14 residues. Trimming took off 6 bases at V and 8 bases at J, with 18 bases between the two ends. CDR3 nucleotide sequence: TGTGCCAGCAGGGACCTGGGTGCGGAGGGTACGCAGTATTTT. This encodes CASRDLGAEGTQYF.

The gene calls are TRBV1 and TRBJ1-4. TRBV1 is flagged as a pseudogene. The CDR3 has 13 amino acids. CDR3 protein: CTSSQARKEKLFF. The CDR3 coding sequence is TGCACCAGCAGCCAAGCGAGGAAGGAAAAACTGTTTTTT.

J is TRBJ2-7 and V is TRBV5-1, with 9 positions matching TRBD1. Looked up from germline, CDR1 is SGHRS and CDR2 is YFSETQ. The length of the CDR3 is 16 residues. J gave up 2 bases and V 0 bases, and 6 bases lay outside the gene matches. The CDR3 DNA reads TGCGCCAGCAGCTTGGCCGTGAGACAGGGGGCCTACGAGCAGTACTTC. Translated: CASSLAVRQGAYEQYF.

The genes are TRBV7-2 and TRBJ2-2; 10 bases line up with TRBD1. Trimming took 8 bases from V and 0 from J; bases not matched to a gene: 6. Germline CDR1 reads SGHTA; CDR2 reads FQGNSA. There are 16 residues in the CDR3. CDR3: CASPKTGGSNTGELFF. CDR3 coding DNA: TGTGCCAGCCCCAAGACAGGGGGCTCGAACACCGGGGAGCTGTTTTTT.

Comment on this clone: The sample contains more than one DNA sequence encoding this CDR3. This sequence joins TRBV27 and TRBJ1-1, with 7 bases that match TRBD1. After removal of 5 bases from V and 1 base from J, the junction contained 4 bases not matched to a gene. The CDR3 is 14 residues long. The V gene's germline CDR1 is MNHEY and CDR2 SMNVEV (reference sequence). CDR3 in amino acids: CASSTRTGNTEAFF. In nucleotides, the CDR3 is TGTGCCAGCAGTACCCGGACAGGGAACACTGAAGCTTTCTTT.

As DNA, the CDR3 is TGTGCCAGTCGGACGTCTAAACGCTCCTACGAGCAGTACTTC. As protein: CASRTSKRSYEQYF. The V call is TRBV19, the J call TRBJ2-7, with D uncertain. Trimming took off 8 bases at V and 0 bases at J, with 14 bases between the two ends. Germline CDR1 and CDR2: LNHDA and SQIVND (reference sequence). The CDR3 consists of 14 residues.

The rearrangement joins TRBV5-1 to TRBJ1-6; D is perhaps TRBD1 (5 bases). Germline lookup yields CDR1 SGHRS and CDR2 YFSETQ. Trimming pared 2 bases from V and 9 bases from J, leaving 12 bases between. The length of the CDR3 is 14 residues. The CDR3, as DNA: TGCGCCAGCAGCTTAGAGGGGTCTATTTCACCCCTCCACTTT. Translation gives CASSLEGSISPLHF.

Only one count was recorded for this clone. The V call is TRBV18, the J call TRBJ2-1; D not certain. The V gene lost 1 base and the J gene lost 15 bases, with 19 bases spanning the gap. Germline CDR1 KGHSH, CDR2 LQKENI. The CDR3 runs 14 residues. The CDR3 DNA sequence: TGTGCCAGCTCACCACTGCCGGACGCTCCGAGGCCGTTCTTC. It translates to CASSPLPDAPRPFF. Full variable domain (outside the CDR3, taken from reference TRBV18 and TRBJ2-1): NAGVMQNPRHLVRRRGQEARLRCSPMKGHSHVYWYRQLPEEGLKFMVYLQKENIIDESGMPKERFSAEFPKEGPSILRIQQVVRGDSAAYFCASSPLPDAPRPFFGPGTRLTVL.